Described below is a single T cell receptor (beta chain) sequence and its context. The data are from a study of blood T cell repertoires in COVID-19. V gave up 4 bases and J gave up 1 base; unmatched junction bases: 2. The CDR3 length is 14 residues. CDR1 is MDHEN and CDR2 is SYDVKM in the germline V gene. Authors' data handling: Amplified reference gene primers provided the basis for estimating nucleated cell counts. Profiling relied on immunoSEQ multiplex PCR, and the TCRdb table lists in-frame clones only, not all of them. V, J and clone size reflect that table, while D and trimming were determined from the DNA. In the table there are about 61,000 clones, approximately 83% of which are singletons.

V and J are TRBV28 and TRBJ2-3, with 7 positions matching TRBD2. This receptor was obtained from a human donor in a cohort sampled during active COVID-19. Sequenced input: peripheral blood. CDR3 nucleotide sequence: TGTGCCAGCAGTTGGGCGGGGGGCACAGATACGCAGTATTTT. Its protein product is CASSWAGGTDTQYF.